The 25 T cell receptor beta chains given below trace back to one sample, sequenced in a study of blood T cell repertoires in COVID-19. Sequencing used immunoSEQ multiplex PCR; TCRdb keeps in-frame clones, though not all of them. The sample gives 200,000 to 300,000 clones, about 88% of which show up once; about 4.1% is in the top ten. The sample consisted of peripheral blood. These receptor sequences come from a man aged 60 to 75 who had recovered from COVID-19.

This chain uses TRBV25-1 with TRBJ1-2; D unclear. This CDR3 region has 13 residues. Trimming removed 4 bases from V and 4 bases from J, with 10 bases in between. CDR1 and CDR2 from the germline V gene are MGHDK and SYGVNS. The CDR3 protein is CASSAGSVYGYTF. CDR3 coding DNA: TGTGCCAGCAGTGCCGGCAGCGTCTATGGCTACACCTTC.

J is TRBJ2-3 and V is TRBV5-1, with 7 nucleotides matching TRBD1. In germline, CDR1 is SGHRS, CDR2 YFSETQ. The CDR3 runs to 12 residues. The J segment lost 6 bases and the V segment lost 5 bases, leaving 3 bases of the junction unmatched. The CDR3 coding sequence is TGCGCCAGCAGGTTGACAGGGGATACGCAGTATTTT. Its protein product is CASRLTGDTQYF.

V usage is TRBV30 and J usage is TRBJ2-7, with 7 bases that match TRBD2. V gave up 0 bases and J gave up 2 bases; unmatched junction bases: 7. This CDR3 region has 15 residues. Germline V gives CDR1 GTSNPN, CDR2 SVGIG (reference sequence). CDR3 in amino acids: CAWSVGGVIAYEQYF. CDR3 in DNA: TGTGCCTGGAGTGTGGGGGGGGTTATTGCCTACGAGCAGTACTTC.

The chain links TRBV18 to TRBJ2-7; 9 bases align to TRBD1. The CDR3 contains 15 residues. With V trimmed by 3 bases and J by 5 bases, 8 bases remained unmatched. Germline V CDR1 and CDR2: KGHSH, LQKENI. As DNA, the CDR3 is TGTGCCAGCTCACCTCTCCCGGGACAGGGCCACGAGCAGTACTTC. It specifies CASSPLPGQGHEQYF.

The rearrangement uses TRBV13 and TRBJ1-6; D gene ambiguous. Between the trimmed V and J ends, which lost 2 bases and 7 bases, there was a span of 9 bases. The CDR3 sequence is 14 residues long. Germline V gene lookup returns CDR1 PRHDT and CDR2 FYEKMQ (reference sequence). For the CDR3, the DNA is TGTGCCAGCAGCTTAAATCACGCGAATTCACCCCTCCACTTT. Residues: CASSLNHANSPLHF.

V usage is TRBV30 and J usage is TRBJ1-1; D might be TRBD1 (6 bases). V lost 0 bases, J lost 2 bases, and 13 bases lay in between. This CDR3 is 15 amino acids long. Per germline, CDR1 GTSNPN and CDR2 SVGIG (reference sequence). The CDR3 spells CAWSVRAGVNTEAFF. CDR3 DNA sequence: TGTGCCTGGAGTGTACGGGCAGGGGTCAACACTGAAGCTTTCTTT.

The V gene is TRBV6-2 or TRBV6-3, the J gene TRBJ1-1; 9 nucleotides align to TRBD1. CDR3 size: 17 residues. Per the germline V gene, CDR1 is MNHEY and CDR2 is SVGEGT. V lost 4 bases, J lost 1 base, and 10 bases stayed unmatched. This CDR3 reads CASSSGTGSISNTEAFF. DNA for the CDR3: TGTGCCAGCAGTTCGGGGACAGGGTCTATTTCGAACACTGAAGCTTTCTTT.

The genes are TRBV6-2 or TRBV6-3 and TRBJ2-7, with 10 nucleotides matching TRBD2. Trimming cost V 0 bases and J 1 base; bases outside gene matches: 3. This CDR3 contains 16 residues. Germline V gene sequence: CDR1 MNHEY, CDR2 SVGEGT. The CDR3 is CASSYSSGGVSYEQYF. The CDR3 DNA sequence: TGTGCCAGCAGTTACTCGAGCGGGGGGGTATCCTACGAGCAGTACTTC.

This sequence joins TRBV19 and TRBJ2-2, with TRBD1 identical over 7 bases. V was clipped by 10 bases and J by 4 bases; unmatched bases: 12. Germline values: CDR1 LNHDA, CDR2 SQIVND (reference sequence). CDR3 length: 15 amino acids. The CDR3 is CATQRTGRSTGELFF. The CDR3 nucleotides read TGTGCCACACAAAGGACAGGTCGGAGCACCGGGGAGCTGTTTTTT.

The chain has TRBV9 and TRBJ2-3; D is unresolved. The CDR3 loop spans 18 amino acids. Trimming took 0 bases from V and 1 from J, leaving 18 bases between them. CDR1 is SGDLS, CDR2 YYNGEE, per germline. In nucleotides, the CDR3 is TGTGCCAGCAGCGTAGAACCCTTGTTGACGGCGGGCACAGATACGCAGTATTTT. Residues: CASSVEPLLTAGTDTQYF.

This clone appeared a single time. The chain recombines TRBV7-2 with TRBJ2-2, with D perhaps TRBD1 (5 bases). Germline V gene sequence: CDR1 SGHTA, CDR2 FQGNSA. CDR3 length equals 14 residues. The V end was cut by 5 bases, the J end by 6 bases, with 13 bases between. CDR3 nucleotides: TGTGCCAGCAGCCCCCGACAGTTTGCCGGGGAGCTGTTTTTT. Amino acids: CASSPRQFAGELFF.

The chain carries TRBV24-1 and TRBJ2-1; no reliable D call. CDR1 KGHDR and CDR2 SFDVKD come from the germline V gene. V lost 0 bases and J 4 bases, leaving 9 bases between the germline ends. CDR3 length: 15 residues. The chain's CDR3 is CATSDLQGAYNEQFF. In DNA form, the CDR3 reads TGTGCCACCAGTGATTTGCAAGGAGCGTACAATGAGCAGTTCTTC.

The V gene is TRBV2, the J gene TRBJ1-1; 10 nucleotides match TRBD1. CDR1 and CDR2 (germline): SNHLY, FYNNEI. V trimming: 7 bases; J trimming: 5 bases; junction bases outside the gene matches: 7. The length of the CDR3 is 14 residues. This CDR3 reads CASTWTGGTTEAFF. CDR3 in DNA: TGTGCCAGCACTTGGACAGGGGGGACAACTGAAGCTTTCTTT.

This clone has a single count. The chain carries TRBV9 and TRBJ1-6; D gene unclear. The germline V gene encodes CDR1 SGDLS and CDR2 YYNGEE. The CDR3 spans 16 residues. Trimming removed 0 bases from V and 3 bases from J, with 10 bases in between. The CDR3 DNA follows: TGTGCCAGCAGCGTAGAGGGAGATCTCTATAATTCACCCCTCCACTTT. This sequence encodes CASSVEGDLYNSPLHF.

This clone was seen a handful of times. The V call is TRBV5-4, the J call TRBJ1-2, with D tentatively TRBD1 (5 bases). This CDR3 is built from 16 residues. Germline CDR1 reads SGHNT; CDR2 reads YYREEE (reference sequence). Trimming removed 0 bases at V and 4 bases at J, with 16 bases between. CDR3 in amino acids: CASSLDRAGLSYGYTF. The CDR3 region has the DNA TGTGCCAGCAGCTTGGATCGGGCAGGGCTTTCCTATGGCTACACCTTC.

Written as DNA, the CDR3 is TGTGCCAGCAGCTCCATAGTTACACAGAACCCGAACACCGGGGAGCTGTTTTTT. Encoded protein: CASSSIVTQNPNTGELFF. This sequence joins TRBV7-8 and TRBJ2-2; D gene unclear. The length of the CDR3 is 18 residues. The germline V gene encodes CDR1 SGHVS and CDR2 FQNEAQ. Trimming cost V 4 bases and J 0 bases, with 18 bases left between them.

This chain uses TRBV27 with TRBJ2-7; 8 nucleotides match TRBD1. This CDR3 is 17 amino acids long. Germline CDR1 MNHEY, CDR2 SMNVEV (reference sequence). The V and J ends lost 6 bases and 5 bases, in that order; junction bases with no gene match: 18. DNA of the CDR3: TGTGCCAGCAGCAGTCGACAGGGGAGGTCACTAGGTAACGAGCAGTACTTC. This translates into CASSSRQGRSLGNEQYF.

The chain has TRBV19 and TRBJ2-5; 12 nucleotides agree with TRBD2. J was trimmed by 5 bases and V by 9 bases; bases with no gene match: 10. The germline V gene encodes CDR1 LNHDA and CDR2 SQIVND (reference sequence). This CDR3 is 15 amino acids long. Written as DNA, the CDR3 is TGTGCCAGCAGACTAGCGGGGGCTTCCGCCGAGACCCAGTACTTC. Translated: CASRLAGASAETQYF.

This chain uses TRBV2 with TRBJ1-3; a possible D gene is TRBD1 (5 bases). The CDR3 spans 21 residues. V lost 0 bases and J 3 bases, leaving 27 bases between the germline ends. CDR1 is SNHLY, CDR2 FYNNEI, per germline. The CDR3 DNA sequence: TGTGCCAGCAGTGAAGCGGTACGAGGAGGGGCCCACAGACAAGGTGGAAACACCATATATTTT. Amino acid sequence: CASSEAVRGGAHRQGGNTIYF. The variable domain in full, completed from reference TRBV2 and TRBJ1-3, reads EPEVTQTPSHQVTQMGQEVILRCVPISNHLYFYWYRQILGQKVEFLVSFYNNEISEKSEIFDDQFSVERPDGSNFTLKIRSTKLEDSAMYFCASSEAVRGGAHRQGGNTIYFGEGSWLTVV.

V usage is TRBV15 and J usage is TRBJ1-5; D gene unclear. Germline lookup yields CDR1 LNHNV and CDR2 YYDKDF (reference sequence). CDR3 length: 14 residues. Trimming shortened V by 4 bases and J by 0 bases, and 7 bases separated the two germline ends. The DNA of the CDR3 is TGTGCCACCAGCACCAGGCCTAGCAATCAGCCCCAGCATTTT. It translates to CATSTRPSNQPQHF.

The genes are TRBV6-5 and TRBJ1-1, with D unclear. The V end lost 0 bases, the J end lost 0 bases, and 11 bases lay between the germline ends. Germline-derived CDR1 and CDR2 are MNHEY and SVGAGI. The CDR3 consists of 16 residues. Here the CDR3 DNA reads TGTGCCAGCAGTTACTCGGCTTTCGCCCTGAACACTGAAGCTTTCTTT. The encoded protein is CASSYSAFALNTEAFF.

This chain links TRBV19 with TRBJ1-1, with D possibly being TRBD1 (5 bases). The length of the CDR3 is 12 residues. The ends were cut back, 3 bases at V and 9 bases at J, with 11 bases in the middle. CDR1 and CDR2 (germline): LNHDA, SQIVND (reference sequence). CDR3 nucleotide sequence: TGTGCCAGTAGTATCGATGGGGGGAAAGCTTTCTTT. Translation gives CASSIDGGKAFF.

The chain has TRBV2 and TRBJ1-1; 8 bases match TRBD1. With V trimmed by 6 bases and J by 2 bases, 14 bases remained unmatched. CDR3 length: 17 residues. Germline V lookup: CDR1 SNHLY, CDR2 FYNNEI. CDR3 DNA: TGTGCCAGCAGCCCTTTTTTGGGGCAGGGGGCCAACACTGAAGCTTTCTTT. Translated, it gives CASSPFLGQGANTEAFF.

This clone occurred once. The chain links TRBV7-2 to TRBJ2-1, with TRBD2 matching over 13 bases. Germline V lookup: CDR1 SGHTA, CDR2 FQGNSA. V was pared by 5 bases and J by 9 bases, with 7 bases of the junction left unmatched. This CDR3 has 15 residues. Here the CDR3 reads CASSPRLAGGFEQFF. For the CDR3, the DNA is TGTGCCAGCAGCCCTAGACTAGCGGGGGGTTTTGAGCAGTTCTTC.

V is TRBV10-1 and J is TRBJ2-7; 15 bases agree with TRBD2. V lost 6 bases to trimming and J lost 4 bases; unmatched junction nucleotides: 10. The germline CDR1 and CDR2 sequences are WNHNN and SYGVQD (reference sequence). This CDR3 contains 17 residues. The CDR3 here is CASSHGTSGGTLYEQYF. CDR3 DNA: TGCGCCAGCAGCCACGGGACTAGCGGGGGGACCCTTTACGAGCAGTACTTC.